Listed below are T cell receptor beta chains from one sample, sequenced in a study of cytomegalovirus exposure and HLA in healthy donors. Sequencing was performed with immunoSEQ multiplex PCR; in TCRdb, only in-frame clones are kept and a portion is missing. Among around 150,000 clones listed, about 88% were seen once. Sequencing input: PBMCs. The receptors here all came from a woman aged 18-29 years in good health and CMV-seronegative. Both conserved end residues are part of each CDR3. The order of the fields is J gene, clone size, D gene, CDR3 length, V gene, CDR3 protein, CDR3 DNA. The D gene is left open where the match is weak. Rows give clone size only sometimes, using once, few, many, or a class for an expanded clone.

J gene: TRBJ1-6
clone size: .
D gene: .
CDR3 length: 14
V gene: TRBV5-4
CDR3 protein: CASSSRQINSPLHF
CDR3 DNA: TGTGCCAGCAGCTCTCGACAGATTAATTCACCCCTCCACTTT

J gene: TRBJ1-1
clone size: .
D gene: .
CDR3 length: 15
V gene: TRBV19
CDR3 protein: CASQLTLGGNTEAFF
CDR3 DNA: TGTGCCTCCCAGTTAACCCTCGGGGGGAACACTGAAGCTTTCTTT

J gene: TRBJ2-5
clone size: few
D gene: TRBD2
CDR3 length: 15
V gene: TRBV5-1
CDR3 protein: CASSLQLAGQETQYF
CDR3 DNA: TGCGCCAGCAGCTTGCAACTAGCGGGGCAAGAGACCCAGTACTTC

J gene: TRBJ2-7
clone size: .
D gene: TRBD1
CDR3 length: 14
V gene: TRBV29-1
CDR3 protein: CSVEVGQGSYEQYF
CDR3 DNA: TGCAGCGTTGAAGTGGGACAGGGGTCCTACGAGCAGTACTTC

J gene: TRBJ2-3
clone size: once
D gene: .
CDR3 length: 12
V gene: TRBV7-2
CDR3 protein: CASSKLTDTQYF
CDR3 DNA: TGTGCCAGCAGTAAACTCACAGATACGCAGTATTTT

J gene: TRBJ2-5
clone size: few
D gene: .
CDR3 length: 14
V gene: TRBV7-2
CDR3 protein: CASSFETSPPAQYF
CDR3 DNA: TGTGCCAGCAGCTTCGAGACTAGTCCCCCGGCCCAGTACTTC

J gene: TRBJ2-1
clone size: .
D gene: .
CDR3 length: 10
V gene: TRBV2
CDR3 protein: CASSPDEQFF
CDR3 DNA: TGTGCCAGCAGTCCGGATGAGCAGTTCTTC

J gene: TRBJ1-1
clone size: .
D gene: TRBD1
CDR3 length: 16
V gene: TRBV11-2
CDR3 protein: CASSCTNRGVNTEAFF
CDR3 DNA: TGTGCCAGCAGCTGCACTAACAGGGGGGTGAACACTGAAGCTTTCTTT

J gene: TRBJ1-2
clone size: .
D gene: .
CDR3 length: 14
V gene: TRBV6-5
CDR3 protein: CASSLDRNSYGYTF
CDR3 DNA: TGTGCCAGCAGCCTTGACAGAAACTCCTATGGCTACACCTTC

J gene: TRBJ1-1
clone size: .
D gene: .
CDR3 length: 14
V gene: TRBV4-1
CDR3 protein: CASSQEDGGLRAFF
CDR3 DNA: TGCGCCAGCAGCCAAGAAGACGGGGGACTACGGGCTTTCTTT

J gene: TRBJ1-3
clone size: .
D gene: .
CDR3 length: 13
V gene: TRBV27
CDR3 protein: CASMGISGNTIYF
CDR3 DNA: TGTGCCAGCATGGGCATCTCTGGAAACACCATATATTTT

J gene: TRBJ2-1
clone size: .
D gene: .
CDR3 length: 12
V gene: TRBV6-6
CDR3 protein: CASTPTYNEQFF
CDR3 DNA: TGTGCCAGCACACCTACCTACAATGAGCAGTTCTTC

J gene: TRBJ2-1
clone size: once
D gene: .
CDR3 length: 16
V gene: TRBV1
CDR3 protein: CTSSQDRHSNVNEQFF
CDR3 DNA: TGCACCAGCAGCCAAGATCGACATTCCAACGTCAATGAGCAGTTCTTC

J gene: TRBJ1-1
clone size: .
D gene: TRBD1
CDR3 length: 14
V gene: TRBV27
CDR3 protein: CASSLFRGRTEAFF
CDR3 DNA: TGTGCCAGCAGTTTATTCAGGGGGAGGACTGAAGCTTTCTTT

J gene: TRBJ2-2
clone size: .
D gene: TRBD2
CDR3 length: 12
V gene: TRBV4-3
CDR3 protein: CASSGEGGELFF
CDR3 DNA: TGCGCCAGCAGTGGGGAGGGCGGGGAGCTGTTTTTT

J gene: TRBJ2-7
clone size: few
D gene: TRBD2
CDR3 length: 15
V gene: TRBV5-8
CDR3 protein: CASSLVGGPFSWEYF
CDR3 DNA: TGTGCCAGCAGCTTGGTGGGAGGGCCCTTCTCTTGGGAGTACTTC

J gene: TRBJ2-2
clone size: .
D gene: TRBD2
CDR3 length: 16
V gene: TRBV7-9
CDR3 protein: CASSHGTSLNTGELFF
CDR3 DNA: TGTGCCAGCAGCCATGGGACTAGCTTGAACACCGGGGAGCTGTTTTTT

J gene: TRBJ2-2
clone size: .
D gene: .
CDR3 length: 15
V gene: TRBV19
CDR3 protein: CASWGRDTYTGELFF
CDR3 DNA: TGTGCCAGTTGGGGCCGGGACACCTACACCGGGGAGCTGTTTTTT

J gene: TRBJ2-3
clone size: .
D gene: .
CDR3 length: 16
V gene: TRBV5-4
CDR3 protein: CASSLTERSSTDTQYF
CDR3 DNA: TGTGCCAGCAGCTTGACGGAGCGGTCTAGCACAGATACGCAGTATTTT

J gene: TRBJ2-6
clone size: .
D gene: .
CDR3 length: 15
V gene: TRBV27
CDR3 protein: CASGPFYSGANVLTF
CDR3 DNA: TGTGCCAGCGGGCCCTTTTACTCTGGGGCCAACGTCCTGACTTTC

J gene: TRBJ2-1
clone size: .
D gene: .
CDR3 length: 14
V gene: TRBV5-1
CDR3 protein: CASSFGRGYNEQFF
CDR3 DNA: TGCGCCAGCAGCTTCGGCAGGGGCTACAATGAGCAGTTCTTC

J gene: TRBJ1-1
clone size: .
D gene: .
CDR3 length: 14
V gene: TRBV18
CDR3 protein: CASSPRGVETEAFF
CDR3 DNA: TGTGCCAGCTCACCACGGGGAGTAGAAACTGAAGCTTTCTTT

J gene: TRBJ1-2
clone size: few
D gene: .
CDR3 length: 12
V gene: TRBV29-1
CDR3 protein: CSVGGSIYGYTF
CDR3 DNA: TGCAGCGTTGGAGGAAGTATTTATGGCTACACCTTC

J gene: TRBJ2-5
clone size: .
D gene: TRBD2
CDR3 length: 15
V gene: TRBV14
CDR3 protein: CASSPYSAGEETQYF
CDR3 DNA: TGTGCCAGCAGCCCCTACTCCGCGGGAGAAGAGACCCAGTACTTC

J gene: TRBJ1-2
clone size: .
D gene: TRBD1
CDR3 length: 16
V gene: TRBV4-2
CDR3 protein: CASSQVATGANYGYTF
CDR3 DNA: TGTGCCAGCAGCCAAGTCGCAACAGGGGCTAACTATGGCTACACCTTC

J gene: TRBJ1-4
clone size: .
D gene: TRBD1
CDR3 length: 14
V gene: TRBV30
CDR3 protein: CAWRGTGGGEKLFF
CDR3 DNA: TGTGCCTGGAGGGGGACAGGGGGTGGCGAAAAACTGTTTTTT

J gene: TRBJ2-3
clone size: .
D gene: .
CDR3 length: 13
V gene: TRBV30
CDR3 protein: CAWRSLPAGTQYF
CDR3 DNA: TGTGCCTGGAGATCCCTGCCCGCGGGTACGCAGTATTTT

J gene: TRBJ2-1
clone size: .
D gene: TRBD2
CDR3 length: 13
V gene: TRBV10-1
CDR3 protein: CASSQLAGSQQFF
CDR3 DNA: TGCGCCAGCAGTCAACTAGCGGGCTCCCAGCAGTTCTTC

J gene: TRBJ1-1
clone size: .
D gene: TRBD1
CDR3 length: 13
V gene: TRBV5-1
CDR3 protein: CASSDTGDAEAFF
CDR3 DNA: TGCGCCAGCAGTGATACAGGGGACGCCGAAGCTTTCTTT

J gene: TRBJ2-7
clone size: .
D gene: TRBD2
CDR3 length: 15
V gene: TRBV7-2
CDR3 protein: CASSQRALAGYEQYF
CDR3 DNA: TGTGCCAGCAGCCAGAGGGCCCTAGCGGGATACGAGCAGTACTTC

J gene: TRBJ2-7
clone size: .
D gene: .
CDR3 length: 15
V gene: TRBV5-6
CDR3 protein: CASSLDRKLSYEQYF
CDR3 DNA: TGTGCCAGCAGCTTAGACAGGAAACTATCCTACGAGCAGTACTTC

J gene: TRBJ1-2
clone size: .
D gene: TRBD1
CDR3 length: 15
V gene: TRBV4-3
CDR3 protein: CASSQVAAGGYGYTF
CDR3 DNA: TGCGCCAGCAGCCAAGTGGCGGCAGGGGGCTATGGCTACACCTTC

J gene: TRBJ2-1
clone size: .
D gene: .
CDR3 length: 17
V gene: TRBV10-1
CDR3 protein: CASSESVRGRTYNEQFF
CDR3 DNA: TGCGCCAGCAGTGAGTCTGTTCGGGGGAGGACCTACAATGAGCAGTTCTTC

J gene: TRBJ2-7
clone size: .
D gene: TRBD1
CDR3 length: 18
V gene: TRBV4-3
CDR3 protein: CASSQAVLLTGASYEQYF
CDR3 DNA: TGCGCCAGCAGCCAAGCGGTTTTGTTGACAGGGGCTTCCTACGAGCAGTACTTC

J gene: TRBJ2-3
clone size: .
D gene: .
CDR3 length: 15
V gene: TRBV5-4
CDR3 protein: CASSLAPRSTDTQYF
CDR3 DNA: TGTGCCAGCAGCTTGGCCCCCCGGAGCACAGATACGCAGTATTTT

J gene: TRBJ2-7
clone size: .
D gene: .
CDR3 length: 15
V gene: TRBV9
CDR3 protein: CASSPLGPRGDEQYF
CDR3 DNA: TGTGCCAGCAGCCCCCTCGGGCCCAGGGGGGACGAGCAGTACTTC

J gene: TRBJ2-7
clone size: .
D gene: TRBD2
CDR3 length: 15
V gene: TRBV2
CDR3 protein: CASSEGGGTRDEQYF
CDR3 DNA: TGTGCCAGCAGTGAAGGAGGAGGGACTAGGGACGAGCAGTACTTC

J gene: TRBJ2-7
clone size: .
D gene: .
CDR3 length: 12
V gene: TRBV6-6
CDR3 protein: CASSSDFYEQYF
CDR3 DNA: TGTGCCAGCAGTTCAGACTTCTACGAGCAGTACTTC

J gene: TRBJ1-5
clone size: .
D gene: .
CDR3 length: 15
V gene: TRBV19
CDR3 protein: CASTLGAVSNQPQHF
CDR3 DNA: TGTGCCAGTACCCTGGGGGCCGTTAGCAATCAGCCCCAGCATTTT

J gene: TRBJ2-7
clone size: .
D gene: .
CDR3 length: 12
V gene: TRBV11-3
CDR3 protein: CASSLNQGEQYF
CDR3 DNA: TGTGCCAGCAGCTTAAACCAGGGGGAGCAGTACTTC

J gene: TRBJ2-7
clone size: .
D gene: .
CDR3 length: 15
V gene: TRBV5-1
CDR3 protein: CASRPGLQSTYEQYF
CDR3 DNA: TGCGCCAGCAGGCCGGGTCTACAATCGACCTACGAGCAGTACTTC

J gene: TRBJ2-7
clone size: .
D gene: .
CDR3 length: 16
V gene: TRBV7-9
CDR3 protein: CASSHLGEEMVEKQYF
CDR3 DNA: TGTGCCAGCAGCCACCTTGGGGAGGAGATGGTGGAGAAGCAGTACTTC